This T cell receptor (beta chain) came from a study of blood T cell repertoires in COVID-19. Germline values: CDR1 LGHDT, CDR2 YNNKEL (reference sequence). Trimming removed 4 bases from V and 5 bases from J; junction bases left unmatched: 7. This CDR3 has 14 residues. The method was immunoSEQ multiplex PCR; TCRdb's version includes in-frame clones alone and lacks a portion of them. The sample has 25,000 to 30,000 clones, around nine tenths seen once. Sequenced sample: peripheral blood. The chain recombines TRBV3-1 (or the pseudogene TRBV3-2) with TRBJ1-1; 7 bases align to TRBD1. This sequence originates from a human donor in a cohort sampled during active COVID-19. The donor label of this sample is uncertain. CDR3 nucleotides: TGTGCCAGCAGCCCTCGACAGGGCAGGACTGAAGCTTTCTTT. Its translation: CASSPRQGRTEAFF.